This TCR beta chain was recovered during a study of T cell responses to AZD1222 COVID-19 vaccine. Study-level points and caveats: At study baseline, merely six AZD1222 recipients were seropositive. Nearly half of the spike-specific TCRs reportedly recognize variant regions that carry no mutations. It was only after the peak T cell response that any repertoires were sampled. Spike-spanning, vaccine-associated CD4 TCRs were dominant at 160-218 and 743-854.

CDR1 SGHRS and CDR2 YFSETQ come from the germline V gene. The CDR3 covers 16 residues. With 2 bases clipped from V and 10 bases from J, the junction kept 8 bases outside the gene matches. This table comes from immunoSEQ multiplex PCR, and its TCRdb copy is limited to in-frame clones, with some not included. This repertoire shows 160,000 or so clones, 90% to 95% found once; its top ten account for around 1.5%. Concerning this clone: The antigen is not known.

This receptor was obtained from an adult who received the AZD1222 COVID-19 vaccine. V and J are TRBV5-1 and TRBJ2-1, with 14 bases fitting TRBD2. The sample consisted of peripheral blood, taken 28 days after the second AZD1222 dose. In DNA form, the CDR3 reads TGCGCCAGCAGCTTTGGGACTAGCGGGAGTAAATCGGAGCAGTTCTTC. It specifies CASSFGTSGSKSEQFF.